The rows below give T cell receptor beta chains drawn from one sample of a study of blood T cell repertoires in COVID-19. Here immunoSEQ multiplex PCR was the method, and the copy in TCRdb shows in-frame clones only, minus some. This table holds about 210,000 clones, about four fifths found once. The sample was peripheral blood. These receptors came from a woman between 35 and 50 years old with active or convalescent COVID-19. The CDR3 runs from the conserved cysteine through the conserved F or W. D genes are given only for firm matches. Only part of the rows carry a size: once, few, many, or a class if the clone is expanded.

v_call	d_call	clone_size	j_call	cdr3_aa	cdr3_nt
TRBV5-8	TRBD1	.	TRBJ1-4	CASSRGQGAPVEKLFF	TGTGCCAGCAGCAGGGGACAGGGGGCCCCGGTGGAAAAACTGTTTTTT
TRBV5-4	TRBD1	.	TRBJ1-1	CASRPGQENTEAFF	TGTGCCAGCAGGCCGGGACAGGAGAACACTGAAGCTTTCTTT
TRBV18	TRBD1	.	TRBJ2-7	CASSPSPDRTPYEQYF	TGTGCCAGCTCACCATCCCCGGACAGGACTCCCTACGAGCAGTACTTC
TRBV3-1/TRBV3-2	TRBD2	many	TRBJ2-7	CASSRLAGGTYEQYF	TGTGCCAGCAGTCGGCTAGCGGGCGGAACCTACGAGCAGTACTTC
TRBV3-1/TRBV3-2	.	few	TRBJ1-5	CASSQDGGDSNQPQHF	TGTGCCAGCAGCCAAGATGGAGGTGATAGCAATCAGCCCCAGCATTTT
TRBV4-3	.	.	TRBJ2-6	CASSQDMRTASSGANVLTF	TGCGCCAGCAGCCAAGATATGAGGACAGCCAGCTCTGGGGCCAACGTCCTGACTTTC
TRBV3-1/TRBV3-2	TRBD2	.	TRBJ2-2	CASSMTGTSVSLELFF	TGTGCCAGCAGCATGACCGGGACTAGCGTGTCCCTCGAGCTGTTTTTT
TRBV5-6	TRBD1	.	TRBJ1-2	CASSRKLQGAGGYTF	TGTGCCAGCAGCCGTAAATTACAGGGGGCAGGTGGCTACACCTTC
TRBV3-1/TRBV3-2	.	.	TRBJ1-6	CASSQEGGGTQGMSPLHF	TGTGCCAGCAGCCAAGAAGGGGGAGGGACGCAGGGGATGTCACCCCTCCACTTT
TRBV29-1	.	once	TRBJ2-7	CSVGRSFEQYF	TGCAGCGTTGGGCGGTCATTCGAGCAGTACTTC